These 22 T cell receptor beta chains were sequenced from one sample in a study of human T cells and chemical hapten exposure. TCRdb fed the RACE reads into MiXCR, producing one record per CDR3 protein. The repertoire consists of roughly 120,000 distinct CDR3 sequences, with roughly a tenth occurring once and the leading ten covering approximately 2.8%. As for time point: patch test 2, 6 weeks after DPC sensitization. Treatment indicated: therapeutic diphenylcyclopropenone sensitization with weekly scalp DPC. This specimen consisted of whole blood, obtained in connection with sensitization to the hapten diphenylcyclopropenone (DPC). These receptors originate from a woman aged 40 to 50 with alopecia areata. Some clones in this sample may be carry-over from other donors' samples.

This clonotype was detected many times. The genes are TRBV18 and TRBJ2-7, with D perhaps being TRBD1 or TRBD2 (6 bases each). There are 13 residues in the CDR3. Germline V lookup: CDR1 KGHSH, CDR2 LQKENI. Trimming removed 2 bases at V and 5 bases at J, with 10 bases between. CDR3 sequence (DNA): TGTGCCAGCTCACCATCGGGGGCACACGAGCAGTACTTC. Residues: CASSPSGAHEQYF.

This clonotype showed up just a few times. The chain has TRBV7-8 and TRBJ2-7, with D possibly being TRBD2 (5 bases). Germline V gene sequence: CDR1 SGHVS, CDR2 FQNEAQ. This CDR3 has 15 amino acids. The ends were cut back, 0 bases at V and 11 bases at J, with 20 bases in the middle. Here the CDR3 reads CASSLAIAGLGLEYF. In DNA, the CDR3 is TGTGCCAGCAGCTTAGCGATCGCGGGTTTGGGGTTAGAGTACTTC.

The sample holds many counts of this clonotype. This rearrangement joins TRBV7-9 to TRBJ1-1; D gene ambiguous. The germline V gene encodes CDR1 SEHNR and CDR2 FQNEAQ (reference sequence). This CDR3 spans 13 amino acids. V dropped 3 bases and J dropped 2 bases, with 7 bases sitting between them. Here the CDR3 reads CASSLGSNTEAFF. The CDR3 DNA follows: TGTGCCAGCAGCTTGGGCAGCAACACTGAAGCTTTCTTT.

This clonotype was observed a few times. The J gene is TRBJ2-7, the V gene TRBV4-1, with D perhaps TRBD2 (7 bases). CDR3 length: 14 residues. Trimming stripped 0 bases from V and 6 bases from J, with 12 bases between. The V gene's germline CDR1 is MGHRA and CDR2 YSYEKL. CDR3: CASSQDYGGPEQYF. The CDR3 nucleotides are TGCGCCAGCAGCCAAGATTACGGGGGGCCCGAGCAGTACTTC.

This clonotype was picked up many times. The J gene is TRBJ1-2, the V gene TRBV12-3 or TRBV12-4, with 8 bases identical to TRBD1. V gave up 6 bases and J gave up 1 base; unmatched junction bases: 7. The CDR3 totals 15 residues. Here the CDR3 reads CASSSTGGVNYGYTF. The DNA for the CDR3 is TGTGCCAGCAGCAGTACAGGGGGAGTTAACTATGGCTACACCTTC.

V and J are TRBV5-6 and TRBJ2-3, with TRBD2 identical over 7 bases. V was clipped by 4 bases and J by 2 bases; unmatched bases: 10. CDR3 length equals 16 residues. CDR1 is SGHDT and CDR2 is YYEEEE in the germline V gene. CDR3 amino acids: CASSPGGASYTDTQYF. In nucleotides, the CDR3 is TGTGCCAGCAGCCCGGGGGGAGCCTCATACACAGATACGCAGTATTTT.

The rearrangement links TRBV7-2 to TRBJ2-7; the D is unclear. Germline-derived CDR1 and CDR2 are SGHTA and FQGNSA. Trimming removed 7 bases from V and 2 bases from J, with 9 bases in between. This CDR3 contains 12 residues. Here the CDR3 DNA reads TGTGCCAGCACCAACCACCCCTACGAGCAGTACTTC. Protein sequence: CASTNHPYEQYF.

This clonotype was seen at least ten times. The DNA for the CDR3 is TGTGCCTGCCCCAGCGGGGGCGAGGCAGATACGCAGTATTTT. Protein: CACPSGGEADTQYF. V is TRBV7-9 and J is TRBJ2-3; 8 nucleotides agree with TRBD2. Germline V gives CDR1 SEHNR, CDR2 FQNEAQ (reference sequence). This CDR3 has 14 residues. The V gene end was trimmed by 11 bases and the J gene end by 4 bases; junction bases not matched to a gene: 11.

In its sample, this clonotype was seen many times. The chain has TRBV7-9 and TRBJ2-7, with TRBD1 as a possible D gene (5 bases). The germline V gene encodes CDR1 SEHNR and CDR2 FQNEAQ (reference sequence). Trimming shortened V by 4 bases and J by 2 bases, and 15 bases separated the two germline ends. The CDR3 length is 15 residues. The DNA for the CDR3 is TGTGCCAGCAGCTCGGACATCAGAATTGCCTACGAGCAGTACTTC. Translation gives CASSSDIRIAYEQYF. Full variable domain (remainder filled in from reference TRBV7-9 and TRBJ2-7): DTGVSQNPRHKITKRGQNVTFRCDPISEHNRLYWYRQTLGQGPEFLTYFQNEAQLEKSRLLSDRFSAERPKGSFSTLEIQRTEQGDSAMYLCASSSDIRIAYEQYFGPGTRLTVT.

This clonotype was detected only once. One end of the junction varies from germline; a read error may be responsible. V is TRBV5-4 and J is TRBJ1-1; TRBD1 might be the D (6 bases). The germline CDR1 and CDR2 sequences are SGHNT and YYREEE (reference sequence). This CDR3 has 13 amino acids. The CDR3 loop reads CASSLETEGVMLF. The CDR3 coding sequence is TGTGCCAGCAGCTTGGAGACAGAGGGGGTCATGCTCTTT.

This clonotype came up a few times. The rearrangement links TRBV7-8 to TRBJ2-5, with D possibly matching TRBD2 (6 bases). Germline CDR1 and CDR2: SGHVS and FQNEAQ. Trimming left V 10 bases short and J 5 bases short, with 26 bases between. The CDR3 covers 16 residues. CDR3 in amino acids: CATFRREGGFLETQYF. DNA of the CDR3: TGTGCCACCTTCAGGAGGGAAGGAGGATTCCTGGAGACCCAGTACTTC.

The chain is built from TRBV7-9 and TRBJ1-2; TRBD1 matches at 8 bases. In germline, CDR1 is SEHNR, CDR2 FQNEAQ (reference sequence). The J segment lost 4 bases and the V segment lost 5 bases, leaving 9 bases of the junction unmatched. The CDR3 extends over 15 amino acids. The CDR3 sequence: CASSASTGEVYGYTF. In DNA form, the CDR3 reads TGTGCCAGCAGCGCGTCGACAGGGGAGGTCTATGGCTACACCTTC. The whole variable domain, remainder taken from reference TRBV7-9 and TRBJ1-2, is DTGVSQNPRHKITKRGQNVTFRCDPISEHNRLYWYRQTLGQGPEFLTYFQNEAQLEKSRLLSDRFSAERPKGSFSTLEIQRTEQGDSAMYLCASSASTGEVYGYTFGSGTRLTVV.

Ten or more counts support this clonotype. The rearrangement links TRBV5-1 to TRBJ2-7, with 11 bases lining up with TRBD2. CDR3 length: 14 residues. The V segment lost 3 bases and the J segment 3 bases; nucleotides outside the gene matches: 2. From germline, CDR1 is SGHRS and CDR2 YFSETQ. CDR3 DNA: TGCGCCAGCAGCTCAACTAGCGGGGGCTACGAGCAGTACTTC. It specifies CASSSTSGGYEQYF. The full variable domain, its missing parts supplied by reference TRBV5-1 and TRBJ2-7, is KAGVTQTPRYLIKTRGQQVTLSCSPISGHRSVSWYQQTPGQGLQFLFEYFSETQRNKGNFPGRFSGRQFSNSRSEMNVSTLELGDSALYLCASSSTSGGYEQYFGPGTRLTVT.

The rearrangement uses TRBV7-2 and TRBJ2-3, with D possibly matching TRBD2 (6 bases). Germline-derived CDR1 and CDR2 are SGHTA and FQGNSA. Trimming cost V 4 bases and J 3 bases, with 17 bases left between them. The CDR3 runs to 16 residues. The CDR3 DNA follows: TGTGCCAGCAGCTCCCGAACTAGCAGAGTTACAGATACGCAGTATTTT. Encoded protein: CASSSRTSRVTDTQYF. The variable domain in full, with the rest retrieved from reference TRBV7-2 and TRBJ2-3, is GAGVSQSPSNKVTEKGKDVELRCDPISGHTALYWYRQSLGQGLEFLIYFQGNSAPDKSGLPSDRFSAERTGGSVSTLTIQRTQQEDSAVYLCASSSRTSRVTDTQYFGPGTRLTVL.

This clonotype was counted ten times or more. The chain employs TRBV2 and TRBJ1-2; the D gene is possibly TRBD1 (6 bases). The CDR3 contains 12 residues. V gave up 8 bases and J gave up 5 bases, with 12 bases separating them. From germline, CDR1 is SNHLY and CDR2 FYNNEI. This CDR3 reads CASPTDRYGYTF. The CDR3 nucleotides are TGTGCCAGCCCAACGGACAGATATGGCTACACCTTC.

The rearrangement uses TRBV29-1 and TRBJ2-5, with 9 nucleotides matching TRBD1. The CDR3 covers 13 residues. V was pared by 5 bases and J by 5 bases, with 6 bases of the junction left unmatched. The V gene's germline CDR1 is SQVTM and CDR2 ANQGSEA. This CDR3 is CSVFGQGRETQYF. The CDR3 nucleotides read TGCAGCGTTTTCGGACAGGGGCGGGAGACCCAGTACTTC.

This chain links TRBV7-9 with TRBJ1-2; TRBD1 might be the D (5 bases). Germline values: CDR1 SEHNR, CDR2 FQNEAQ (reference sequence). The V and J ends lost 3 bases and 4 bases respectively, with 12 bases between them. The CDR3 consists of 14 residues. Here the CDR3 reads CASSLVGDSYGYTF. CDR3 nucleotides: TGTGCCAGCAGCTTGGTAGGGGATAGCTATGGCTACACCTTC.

This clonotype has only a few counts. The V gene is TRBV10-3, the J gene TRBJ2-3, with D unclear. Germline CDR1 ENHRY, CDR2 SYGVKD. The CDR3 spans 13 residues. V was cut by 3 bases and J by 0 bases, with 4 bases left in between. The CDR3 region has the DNA TGTGCCATCAGTGATTTTAGCACAGATACGCAGTATTTT. Amino acid sequence: CAISDFSTDTQYF.

This chain uses TRBV27 with TRBJ2-1; no definite D call. This CDR3 has 15 amino acids. The V and J ends lost 11 bases and 0 bases respectively, with 17 bases between them. CDR1 MNHEY and CDR2 SMNVEV come from the germline V gene (reference sequence). The chain's CDR3 is CAACASVPSYNEQFF. The CDR3 region has the DNA TGTGCCGCCTGTGCATCGGTTCCCTCCTACAATGAGCAGTTCTTC.

This clonotype was seen ten or more times. The chain is built from TRBV5-1 and TRBJ1-1; 8 nucleotides match TRBD1. The V and J ends lost 0 bases and 6 bases, in that order; junction bases with no gene match: 1. CDR3 size: 13 residues. Germline V lookup: CDR1 SGHRS, CDR2 YFSETQ. The CDR3 sequence: CASSLEQGAEAFF. The CDR3 nucleotides read TGCGCCAGCAGCTTGGAACAGGGGGCTGAAGCTTTCTTT.

This clonotype has at least ten counts. This rearrangement joins TRBV10-1 to TRBJ2-5, with D tentatively TRBD1 (6 bases). V lost 6 bases and J 5 bases, leaving 19 bases between the germline ends. Germline lookup yields CDR1 WNHNN and CDR2 SYGVQD (reference sequence). This CDR3 contains 15 residues. The CDR3 sequence: CASSAQGRPSETQYF. In nucleotides, the CDR3 is TGCGCCAGCAGCGCACAGGGTAGGCCCTCGGAGACCCAGTACTTC.

This clonotype came up many times. This sequence joins TRBV7-9 and TRBJ1-1; no reliable D call. This CDR3 spans 12 amino acids. V was shortened by 9 bases and J by 7 bases, with 15 bases between the two germline ends. Germline assignment: CDR1 SEHNR and CDR2 FQNEAQ (reference sequence). The CDR3 DNA is TGTGCCAGACAAAAAGGGCGCTGTGAAGCTTTCTTT. Translated, it gives CARQKGRCEAFF.